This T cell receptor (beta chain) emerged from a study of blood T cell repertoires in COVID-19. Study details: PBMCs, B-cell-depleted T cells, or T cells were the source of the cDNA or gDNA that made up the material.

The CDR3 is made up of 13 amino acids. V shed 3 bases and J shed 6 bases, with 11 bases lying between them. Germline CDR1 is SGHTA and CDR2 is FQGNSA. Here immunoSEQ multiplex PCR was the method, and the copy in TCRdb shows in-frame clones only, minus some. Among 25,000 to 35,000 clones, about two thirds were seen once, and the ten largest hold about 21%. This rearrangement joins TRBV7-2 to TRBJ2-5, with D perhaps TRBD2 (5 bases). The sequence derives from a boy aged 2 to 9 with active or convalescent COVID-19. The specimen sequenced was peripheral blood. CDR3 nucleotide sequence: TGTGCCAGCAGCTTTACGGGGAGACAGACCCAGTACTTC. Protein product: CASSFTGRQTQYF.